This T cell receptor beta chain was sequenced for a study of blood T cell repertoires in COVID-19. In the study overall: Acute and convalescent COVID-19 specimens originated in the United States, Italy and Spain. Nucleic acid was either cDNA or gDNA, and it came from T cells, B-cell-depleted T cells, or PBMCs.

Trimming shortened V by 0 bases and J by 5 bases, and 14 bases separated the two germline ends. Germline-derived CDR1 and CDR2 are KGHSH and LQKENI. This CDR3 region has 15 residues. Authors' methods: For nucleated cells, counts were estimated from reference gene primer amplification. This table comes from immunoSEQ multiplex PCR, and its TCRdb copy is limited to in-frame clones, with some not included. D and trimming were read from the DNA, whereas the V and J calls and clone size are those reported in that table. The sample includes hundreds of thousands of clones, about 90% of them seen just once. The table lists this clone with a count of one.

The chain combines TRBV18 with TRBJ2-7; maybe TRBD1 (6 bases). Sequencing was carried out using peripheral blood. The TCR comes from a young woman with acute or convalescent COVID-19. As DNA, the CDR3 is TGTGCCAGCTCACCACCGAATACAGGGCTCCACGAGCAGTACTTC. It codes for CASSPPNTGLHEQYF.